Listed below are T cell receptor beta chains from one sample, sequenced in a study of OX40 agonist ivuxolimab in advanced cancers. Produced via immunoSEQ multiplex PCR; TCRdb's table is partial and in-frame only. The data contain around 82,000 clones, 88% of them seen just once; the ten biggest clones take up approximately 0.45%. This material consisted of CD4+ or CD8+ T cells sorted from blood, taken in a trial of the OX40 agonist ivuxolimab. The receptors were gathered from an adult with an advanced solid tumor such as melanoma, head and neck, liver or kidney cancer. The CDR3 runs from the conserved cysteine through the conserved F or W. Clone size is stated in some rows and not others, as once, few, many or a class when expanded.

.	TRBV5-5	TRBJ2-6	CASSLRGSGANVLTF
.	TRBV6-5	TRBJ2-7	CASRPGQGTEQYF
.	TRBV5-1	TRBJ2-7	CASSLDRGHEQYF
.	TRBV10-3	TRBJ2-5	CAISGVASGGASTLQETQYF
.	TRBV7-9	TRBJ2-1	CASSTTSGGSSSYNEQFF
.	TRBV9	TRBJ2-7	CASSVQETGVEQYF
once	TRBV27	TRBJ2-3	CASGGTVSRTDTQYF
.	TRBV19	TRBJ1-2	CASSGLGTYGYTF
few	TRBV27	TRBJ1-3	CASSFNADSGNTIYF
.	TRBV2	TRBJ1-1	CATQSQGNTEAFF
once	TRBV5-4	TRBJ1-3	CASRPTGAGGNTIYF
.	TRBV18	TRBJ1-2	CASSPGNKGGYTF
.	TRBV6-5	TRBJ1-2	CASSRDDHGYTF
.	TRBV10-3	TRBJ1-1	CAISESRDSEAFF
.	TRBV7-9	TRBJ2-1	CASSADGYNEQFF
.	TRBV12-5	TRBJ2-1	CASGLTWSNEQFF
.	TRBV19	TRBJ2-2	CASSLTLNTGELFF
.	TRBV7-2	TRBJ2-7	CASSLNYEQYF
once	TRBV29-1	TRBJ1-2	CSVDVAGNNYGYTF
.	TRBV5-5	TRBJ2-3	CASSQKSIKVQYF
.	TRBV4-1	TRBJ2-5	CASSQGFQETQYF
.	TRBV10-1	TRBJ2-3	CASSDMAEIDTDTQYF
.	TRBV7-9	TRBJ1-4	CASSLAGQGHEKLFF
.	TRBV2	TRBJ2-3	CASKVDPSSDTQYF
.	TRBV7-8	TRBJ1-5	CASSPRADTIHQPQHF
.	TRBV2	TRBJ2-3	CASSGLRGTDTQYF
.	TRBV6-5	TRBJ2-5	CASRGASGGQETQYF
.	TRBV19	TRBJ1-4	CASSYRTAFNEKLFF
.	TRBV15	TRBJ1-2	CATSRDRFTPGGYTF
.	TRBV12-5	TRBJ2-5	CASGLEAGGWETQYF
.	TRBV5-5	TRBJ2-7	CASSLNVGRYEQYF
few	TRBV5-1	TRBJ1-4	CASRSTGEKLFF
.	TRBV25-1	TRBJ1-1	CASSDRTRGNTEAFF
.	TRBV7-2	TRBJ2-2	CASSLDPLGGGTGELFF
.	TRBV27	TRBJ2-3	CASSLGGFSTDTQYF
.	TRBV6-5	TRBJ1-3	CASSPGHPAGNTIYF
.	TRBV11-1	TRBJ1-2	CASARRSDKPFYGYTF
.	TRBV5-4	TRBJ2-7	CASSSKAGPQAYEQYF
.	TRBV7-2	TRBJ2-5	CASSFTAAAETQYF
few	TRBV4-1	TRBJ2-3	CASSQDGPRFVGGSTDTQYF
.	TRBV5-4	TRBJ2-3	CASSLRSGGASDTQYF
.	TRBV9	TRBJ1-1	CASSVATGNTEAFF
.	TRBV5-6	TRBJ1-2	CASSLDREAYGYTF
once	TRBV9	TRBJ1-3	CASSPQGTVSGNTIYF
.	TRBV18	TRBJ2-1	CASSSNRGSDNEQFF
few	TRBV5-1	TRBJ2-5	CASSLGGSQETQYF
.	TRBV15	TRBJ1-2	CATSPAEPAYGYTF